Included here is one T cell receptor beta chain sequence, with context. The antigen remains undetermined. TCRdb keeps only in-frame clones here, not all; method: immunoSEQ multiplex PCR. The data show 2 million to 2.5 million clones, with roughly 92% seen just once and approximately 0.41% held by the top ten. The data stem from a study of shared clonotypes between healthy human individuals. Study overall: The plates for each donor numbered three CD4 naive, three CD4 memory, two CD8 naive and one CD8 memory.

All participating donors were Caucasian adults from Nashville, Tennessee. Findings of the study overall: Naive CD4 clonotype sharing across several donors was around 5%. Compared with clonotypes that all four donors shared, non-shared clonotypes had lower generation probabilities.

J lost 4 bases, V lost 5 bases, and 20 bases had no gene match. Germline CDR1 and CDR2: ENHRY and SYGVKD. CDR3 length: 19 amino acids. The chain uses TRBV10-3 and TRBJ2-7; TRBD2 aligns across 10 bases. The TCR was taken from a man aged 18 to 35 in good health. Some clones in this sample may be carry-over from other donors' samples. Sample: naive CD4+ T cells from PBMCs. Subset reported: CD45RA+ positively selected. CDR3 in DNA: TGTGCCATCAGTCGGTCAGGGAGCGGGAGGGAAATACATATTTACGAGCAGTACTTC. This sequence encodes CAISRSGSGREIHIYEQYF.